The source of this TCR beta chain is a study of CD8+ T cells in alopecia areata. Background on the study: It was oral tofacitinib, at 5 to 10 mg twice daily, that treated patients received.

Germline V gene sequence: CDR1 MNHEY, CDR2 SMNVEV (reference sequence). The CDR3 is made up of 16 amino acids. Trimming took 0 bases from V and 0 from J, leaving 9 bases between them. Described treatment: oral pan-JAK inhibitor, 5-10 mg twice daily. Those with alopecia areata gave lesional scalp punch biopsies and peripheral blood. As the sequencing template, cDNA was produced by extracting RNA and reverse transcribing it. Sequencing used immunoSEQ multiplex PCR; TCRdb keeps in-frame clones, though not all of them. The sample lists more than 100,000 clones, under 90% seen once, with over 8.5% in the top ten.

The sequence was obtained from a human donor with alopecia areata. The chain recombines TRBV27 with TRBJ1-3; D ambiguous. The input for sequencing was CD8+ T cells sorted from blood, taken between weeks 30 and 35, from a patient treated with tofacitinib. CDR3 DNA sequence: TGTGCCAGCAGTTTATCAGGACTGTACTCTGGAAACACCATATATTTT. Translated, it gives CASSLSGLYSGNTIYF.